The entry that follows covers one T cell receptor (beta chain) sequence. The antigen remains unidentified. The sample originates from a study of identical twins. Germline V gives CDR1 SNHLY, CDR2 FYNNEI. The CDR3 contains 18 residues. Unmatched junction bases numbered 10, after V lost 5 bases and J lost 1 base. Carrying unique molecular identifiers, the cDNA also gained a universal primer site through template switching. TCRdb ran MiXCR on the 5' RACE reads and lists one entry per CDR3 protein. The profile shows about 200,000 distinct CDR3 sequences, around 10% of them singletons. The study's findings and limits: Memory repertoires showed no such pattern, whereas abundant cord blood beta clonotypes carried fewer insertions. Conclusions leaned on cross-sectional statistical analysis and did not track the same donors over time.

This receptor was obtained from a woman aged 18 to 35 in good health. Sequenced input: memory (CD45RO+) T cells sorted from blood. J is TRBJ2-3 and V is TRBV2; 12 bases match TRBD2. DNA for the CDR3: TGTGCCAGCAGTAAACTAGCGGGGGGTCGGACAGGCACAGATACGCAGTATTTT. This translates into CASSKLAGGRTGTDTQYF.